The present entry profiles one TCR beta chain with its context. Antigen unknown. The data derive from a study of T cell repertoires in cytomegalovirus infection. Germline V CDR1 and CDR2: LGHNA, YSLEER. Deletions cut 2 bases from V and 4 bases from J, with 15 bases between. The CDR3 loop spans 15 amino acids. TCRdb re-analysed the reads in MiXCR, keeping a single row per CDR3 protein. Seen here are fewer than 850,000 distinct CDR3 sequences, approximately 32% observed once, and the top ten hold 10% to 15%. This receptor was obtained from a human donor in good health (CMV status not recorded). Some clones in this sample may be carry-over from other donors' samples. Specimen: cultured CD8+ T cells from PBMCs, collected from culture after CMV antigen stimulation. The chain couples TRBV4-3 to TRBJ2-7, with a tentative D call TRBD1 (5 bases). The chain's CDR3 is CASSQNAGNLYEQYV. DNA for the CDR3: TGCGCCAGCAGCCAAAACGCAGGGAATCTTTACGAGCAGTACGTC.